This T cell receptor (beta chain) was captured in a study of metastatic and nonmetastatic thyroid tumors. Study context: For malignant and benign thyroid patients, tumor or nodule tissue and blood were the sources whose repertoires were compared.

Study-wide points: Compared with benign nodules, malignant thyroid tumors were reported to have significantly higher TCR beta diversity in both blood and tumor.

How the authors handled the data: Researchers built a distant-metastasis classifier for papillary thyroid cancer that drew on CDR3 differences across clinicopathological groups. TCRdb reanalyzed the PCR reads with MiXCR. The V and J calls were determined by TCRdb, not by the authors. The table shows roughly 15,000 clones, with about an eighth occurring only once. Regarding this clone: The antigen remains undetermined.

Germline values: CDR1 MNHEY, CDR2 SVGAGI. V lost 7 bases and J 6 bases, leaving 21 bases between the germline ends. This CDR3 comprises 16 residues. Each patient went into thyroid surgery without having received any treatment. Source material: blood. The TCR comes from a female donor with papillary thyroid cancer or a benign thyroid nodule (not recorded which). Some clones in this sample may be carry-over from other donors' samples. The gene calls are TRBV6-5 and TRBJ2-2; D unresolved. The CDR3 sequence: CASISTVDGGSGELFF. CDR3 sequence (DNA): TGTGCCAGCATTTCCACCGTAGACGGCGGCTCCGGGGAGCTGTTTTTT.